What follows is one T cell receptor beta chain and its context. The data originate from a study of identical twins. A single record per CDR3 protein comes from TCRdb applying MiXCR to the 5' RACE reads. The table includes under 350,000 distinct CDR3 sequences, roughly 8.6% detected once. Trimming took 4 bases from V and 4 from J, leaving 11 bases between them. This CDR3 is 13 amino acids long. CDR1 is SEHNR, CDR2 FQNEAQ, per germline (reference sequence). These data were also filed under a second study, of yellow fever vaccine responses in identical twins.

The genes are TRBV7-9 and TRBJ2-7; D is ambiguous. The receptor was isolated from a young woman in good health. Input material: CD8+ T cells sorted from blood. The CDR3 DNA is TGTGCCAGCAGCTCCGATCCGTTATACGAGCAGTACTTC. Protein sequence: CASSSDPLYEQYF.